This T cell receptor beta chain was recorded in a study of blood T cell repertoires in COVID-19. The assay was immunoSEQ multiplex PCR, and TCRdb's table has in-frame clones only and misses some. The sample lists some 190,000 clones, approximately 80% occurring once. The sequence was obtained from a woman in her 50s with acute or convalescent COVID-19. The sequencing sample was made of peripheral blood.

The CDR3 is CASSLEQELSDPIYNEQFF. CDR3 DNA sequence: TGTGCCAGCAGCTTAGAACAGGAACTATCCGATCCTATCTACAATGAGCAGTTCTTC. The rearrangement uses TRBV7-7 and TRBJ2-1, with D maybe TRBD1 (5 bases). The CDR3 spans 19 residues. Trimming removed 1 base at V and 3 bases at J, with 22 bases between. Germline V CDR1 and CDR2: SSHAT, FNYEAQ (reference sequence).